The rows below give T cell receptor beta chains drawn from one sample of a study of T-cell memory formation after mild COVID-19. TCRdb analysed the 5' RACE reads with MiXCR anew, one entry per CDR3 protein. The sample lists about 350,000 distinct CDR3 sequences, roughly 19% occurring once. Material for sequencing was PBMCs or a T cell subset sorted from them (not recorded which). The receptors stem from a man in his late teens or twenties who had mild COVID-19 (a few samples of this study predate the infection). Cell type and time point are not known. Each CDR3 is given with its conserved first and last residue. The order of the fields is V gene, CDR3 length, J gene, D gene, clone size, CDR3 protein, CDR3 DNA. The D gene is left open where the match is weak. Expanded clones are given a class, and other clones once, few, many or no size at all.

v_call: TRBV12-3/TRBV12-4
cdr3_length: 12
j_call: TRBJ2-7
d_call: -
clone_size: -
cdr3_aa: CASSLGNNEQYF
cdr3_nt: TGTGCCAGCAGCCTCGGGAACAACGAGCAGTACTTC

v_call: TRBV21-1
cdr3_length: 12
j_call: TRBJ1-1
d_call: -
clone_size: few
cdr3_aa: CASSSQGAGAFF
cdr3_nt: TGTGCCAGCAGCTCGCAGGGGGCCGGGGCTTTCTTT

v_call: TRBV20-1
cdr3_length: 13
j_call: TRBJ1-1
d_call: TRBD1
clone_size: few
cdr3_aa: CSARAGQGTEAFF
cdr3_nt: TGCAGTGCTAGAGCGGGACAGGGCACTGAAGCTTTCTTT

v_call: TRBV7-9
cdr3_length: 15
j_call: TRBJ1-2
d_call: TRBD1
clone_size: few
cdr3_aa: CASSLRDRGRNGYTF
cdr3_nt: TGTGCCAGCAGCCTCCGCGACAGGGGACGTAATGGCTACACCTTC

v_call: TRBV7-9
cdr3_length: 12
j_call: TRBJ1-2
d_call: -
clone_size: -
cdr3_aa: CASMEFNYGYTF
cdr3_nt: TGTGCCAGCATGGAGTTTAACTATGGCTACACCTTC

v_call: TRBV7-9
cdr3_length: 17
j_call: TRBJ1-1
d_call: TRBD1
clone_size: few
cdr3_aa: CASMRGLRGEMNTEAFF
cdr3_nt: TGTGCCAGCATGAGGGGGCTGCGGGGGGAGATGAACACTGAAGCTTTCTTT

v_call: TRBV7-2
cdr3_length: 13
j_call: TRBJ1-1
d_call: TRBD1
clone_size: -
cdr3_aa: CASSWDRGTEAFF
cdr3_nt: TGTGCCAGCAGCTGGGACAGGGGGACTGAAGCTTTCTTT

v_call: TRBV25-1
cdr3_length: 14
j_call: TRBJ2-7
d_call: TRBD1
clone_size: -
cdr3_aa: CASSGGTGAYEQYF
cdr3_nt: TGTGCCAGCAGTGGCGGGACAGGGGCCTACGAGCAGTACTTC

v_call: TRBV12-3/TRBV12-4
cdr3_length: 16
j_call: TRBJ2-1
d_call: -
clone_size: few
cdr3_aa: CASSFEDWGLLREQFF
cdr3_nt: TGTGCCAGCAGTTTTGAGGACTGGGGACTCTTGCGTGAGCAGTTCTTC

v_call: TRBV5-1
cdr3_length: 15
j_call: TRBJ1-1
d_call: -
clone_size: -
cdr3_aa: CASSPQGAMNTEAFF
cdr3_nt: TGCGCCAGCAGTCCTCAGGGTGCCATGAACACTGAAGCTTTCTTT

v_call: TRBV20-1
cdr3_length: 12
j_call: TRBJ2-1
d_call: TRBD1
clone_size: -
cdr3_aa: CSANDRVNEQFF
cdr3_nt: TGCAGTGCTAACGACAGGGTCAATGAGCAGTTCTTC

v_call: TRBV6-2/TRBV6-3
cdr3_length: 13
j_call: TRBJ2-5
d_call: -
clone_size: -
cdr3_aa: CASSYEDQETQYF
cdr3_nt: TGTGCCAGCAGTTATGAGGACCAAGAGACCCAGTACTTC

v_call: TRBV6-5
cdr3_length: 14
j_call: TRBJ2-7
d_call: -
clone_size: few
cdr3_aa: CASRPRPGALEQYF
cdr3_nt: TGTGCCAGCAGACCCCGGCCGGGGGCACTTGAGCAGTACTTC

v_call: TRBV7-2
cdr3_length: 16
j_call: TRBJ1-4
d_call: -
clone_size: -
cdr3_aa: CASSLPSGEFNEKLFF
cdr3_nt: TGTGCCAGCAGCTTACCGAGCGGGGAATTTAATGAAAAACTGTTTTTT

v_call: TRBV24-1
cdr3_length: 16
j_call: TRBJ2-2
d_call: TRBD2
clone_size: -
cdr3_aa: CATSEHTAGGTGELFF
cdr3_nt: TGTGCCACCAGTGAGCATACTGCGGGGGGCACCGGGGAGCTGTTTTTT

v_call: TRBV6-5
cdr3_length: 13
j_call: TRBJ2-5
d_call: -
clone_size: -
cdr3_aa: CASSLRDKETQYF
cdr3_nt: TGTGCCAGCAGCCTCCGGGACAAAGAGACCCAGTACTTC

v_call: TRBV7-9
cdr3_length: 12
j_call: TRBJ1-5
d_call: -
clone_size: few
cdr3_aa: CASSSSEEPQHF
cdr3_nt: TGTGCCAGCAGCTCAAGCGAGGAACCCCAGCATTTT

v_call: TRBV7-2
cdr3_length: 16
j_call: TRBJ2-3
d_call: TRBD2
clone_size: -
cdr3_aa: CASSTLGSGVSDTQYF
cdr3_nt: TGTGCCAGCAGCACCCTGGGTAGCGGGGTATCAGATACGCAGTATTTT

v_call: TRBV6-5
cdr3_length: 13
j_call: TRBJ2-3
d_call: -
clone_size: -
cdr3_aa: CASRGGPTDTQYF
cdr3_nt: TGTGCCAGCAGAGGAGGGCCCACAGATACGCAGTATTTT

v_call: TRBV7-8
cdr3_length: 15
j_call: TRBJ1-5
d_call: -
clone_size: -
cdr3_aa: CASSLETVSNQPQHF
cdr3_nt: TGTGCCAGCAGCTTAGAGACAGTTAGCAATCAGCCCCAGCATTTT

v_call: TRBV28
cdr3_length: 12
j_call: TRBJ2-3
d_call: -
clone_size: few
cdr3_aa: CATRGAEDTQYF
cdr3_nt: TGTGCCACGAGGGGGGCAGAAGATACGCAGTATTTT

v_call: TRBV18
cdr3_length: 14
j_call: TRBJ2-5
d_call: TRBD1
clone_size: -
cdr3_aa: CASSPFTGVETQYF
cdr3_nt: TGTGCCAGCTCACCATTTACAGGGGTGGAGACCCAGTACTTC

v_call: TRBV6-6
cdr3_length: 15
j_call: TRBJ1-1
d_call: -
clone_size: -
cdr3_aa: CASGDWAGQGTEAFF
cdr3_nt: TGTGCCAGCGGGGATTGGGCAGGGCAGGGCACTGAAGCTTTCTTT

v_call: TRBV2
cdr3_length: 17
j_call: TRBJ2-3
d_call: -
clone_size: -
cdr3_aa: CASRLSTWSGGTDTQYF
cdr3_nt: TGTGCCAGCAGATTGAGTACATGGAGTGGGGGCACAGATACGCAGTATTTT

v_call: TRBV28
cdr3_length: 14
j_call: TRBJ2-2
d_call: -
clone_size: -
cdr3_aa: CASSRDDLTGELFF
cdr3_nt: TGTGCCAGCAGCCGGGACGACCTAACCGGGGAGCTGTTTTTT

v_call: TRBV5-1
cdr3_length: 15
j_call: TRBJ1-5
d_call: -
clone_size: few
cdr3_aa: CASSLVGDQNQPQHF
cdr3_nt: TGCGCCAGCAGCTTGGTCGGGGACCAAAATCAGCCCCAGCATTTT

v_call: TRBV5-1
cdr3_length: 14
j_call: TRBJ1-2
d_call: -
clone_size: few
cdr3_aa: CASSLAREDYGYTF
cdr3_nt: TGCGCCAGCAGCTTGGCCAGGGAGGACTATGGCTACACCTTC

v_call: TRBV7-2
cdr3_length: 15
j_call: TRBJ2-1
d_call: TRBD1
clone_size: -
cdr3_aa: CASSEPRDRGNEQFF
cdr3_nt: TGTGCCAGCAGCGAGCCCCGGGACAGGGGTAATGAGCAGTTCTTC

v_call: TRBV20-1
cdr3_length: 11
j_call: TRBJ1-1
d_call: -
clone_size: few
cdr3_aa: CSATVGGLAFF
cdr3_nt: TGCAGTGCTACGGTGGGGGGCCTGGCTTTCTTT

v_call: TRBV4-2
cdr3_length: 17
j_call: TRBJ2-1
d_call: -
clone_size: many
cdr3_aa: CASSQGFHRAPFNEQFF
cdr3_nt: TGTGCCAGCAGCCAAGGCTTCCACAGGGCCCCCTTCAATGAGCAGTTCTTC

v_call: TRBV20-1
cdr3_length: 14
j_call: TRBJ2-7
d_call: TRBD1
clone_size: few
cdr3_aa: CSANPWDRAYEQYF
cdr3_nt: TGCAGTGCTAACCCCTGGGACAGGGCCTACGAGCAGTACTTC

v_call: TRBV5-6
cdr3_length: 15
j_call: TRBJ1-1
d_call: -
clone_size: -
cdr3_aa: CASSPSGGLGTEAFF
cdr3_nt: TGTGCCAGCAGCCCCTCTGGGGGGCTCGGGACTGAAGCTTTCTTT

v_call: TRBV6-6
cdr3_length: 12
j_call: TRBJ2-4
d_call: -
clone_size: few
cdr3_aa: CASGDGMNIQYF
cdr3_nt: TGTGCCAGCGGAGACGGGATGAACATTCAGTACTTC

v_call: TRBV12-3/TRBV12-4
cdr3_length: 13
j_call: TRBJ2-3
d_call: TRBD2
clone_size: -
cdr3_aa: CASAGGPADTQYF
cdr3_nt: TGTGCCAGTGCGGGGGGGCCGGCAGATACGCAGTATTTT

v_call: TRBV7-8
cdr3_length: 16
j_call: TRBJ1-5
d_call: -
clone_size: few
cdr3_aa: CASSPSRVQLNQPQHF
cdr3_nt: TGTGCCAGCAGTCCATCTCGGGTACAGTTGAATCAGCCCCAGCATTTT

v_call: TRBV6-2/TRBV6-3
cdr3_length: 14
j_call: TRBJ1-1
d_call: -
clone_size: -
cdr3_aa: CAAPRTIGGTEAFF
cdr3_nt: TGTGCCGCCCCTCGGACCATTGGTGGCACTGAAGCTTTCTTT

v_call: TRBV9
cdr3_length: 15
j_call: TRBJ2-3
d_call: TRBD2
clone_size: few
cdr3_aa: CASSALTSSTDTQYF
cdr3_nt: TGTGCCAGCAGCGCTTTGACTAGCTCCACAGATACGCAGTATTTT

v_call: TRBV5-1
cdr3_length: 15
j_call: TRBJ1-6
d_call: -
clone_size: few
cdr3_aa: CASSLAGQGFSPLHF
cdr3_nt: TGCGCCAGCAGCTTGGCCGGGCAGGGGTTCTCACCCCTCCACTTT

v_call: TRBV7-2
cdr3_length: 17
j_call: TRBJ2-7
d_call: TRBD2
clone_size: few
cdr3_aa: CASTRTSGGVPPYEQYF
cdr3_nt: TGTGCCAGCACGAGGACTAGCGGGGGGGTTCCCCCCTACGAGCAGTACTTC

v_call: TRBV7-2
cdr3_length: 14
j_call: TRBJ2-5
d_call: TRBD1
clone_size: few
cdr3_aa: CASSPTGAQETQYF
cdr3_nt: TGTGCCAGCAGCCCGACAGGGGCTCAAGAGACCCAGTACTTC

v_call: TRBV6-5
cdr3_length: 14
j_call: TRBJ1-5
d_call: TRBD1
clone_size: -
cdr3_aa: CASRSGGGNQPQHF
cdr3_nt: TGTGCCAGCAGGTCAGGGGGGGGAAATCAGCCCCAGCATTTT